The 8 T cell receptor beta chains presented below share a single source sample, sequenced in a study of T-cell reconstitution after alpha-beta-depleted transplantation in children. Unique molecular identifiers were incorporated when the TCRbeta library was constructed. TCRdb reprocessed the PCR reads with MiXCR, giving one entry per CDR3 protein. The repertoire holds hundreds of thousands of distinct CDR3 sequences, with 10% to 15% as singletons. The sample was PBMCs, mostly from graft donor cells, taken 360 days after TCRalphabeta/CD19-depleted stem cell transplant. The receptors come from a male patient younger than 18 who had a stem cell transplant for acute myeloid leukemia, so the T cells may come from the graft donor.

This clonotype was counted many times. In DNA, the CDR3 is TGTGCCAGCAGCTTAAGACTAGCGGGACGGAACGGGGAGCTGTTTTTT. It specifies CASSLRLAGRNGELFF. The rearrangement links TRBV7-2 to TRBJ2-2; 11 bases are a match to TRBD2. This CDR3 is built from 16 residues. Germline V gene lookup returns CDR1 SGHTA and CDR2 FQGNSA. Losses at the gene ends were 2 bases for V and 7 bases for J; bases not matched to a gene: 6.

The rearrangement links TRBV28 to TRBJ1-2; D not resolved. There are 11 residues in the CDR3. The V gene lost 3 bases and the J gene lost 6 bases, with 5 bases spanning the gap. From germline, CDR1 is MDHEN and CDR2 SYDVKM. As DNA, the CDR3 is TGTGCCAGCAGTTTCGGCCATGGCTACACCTTC. Translated, it gives CASSFGHGYTF.

V usage is TRBV6-5 and J usage is TRBJ2-3; weak D call: TRBD1 (6 bases). V gave up 0 bases and J gave up 10 bases, with 14 bases separating them. The CDR3 consists of 14 residues. Germline CDR1 and CDR2: MNHEY and SVGAGI. CDR3 in DNA: TGTGCCAGCAGTTACTCCCTACAGGGTGGTTCGCAGTATTTT. The encoded protein is CASSYSLQGGSQYF.

The chain recombines TRBV7-3 with TRBJ2-5; TRBD2 matches at 7 bases. The CDR3 runs 15 residues. J was trimmed by 4 bases and V by 5 bases; bases with no gene match: 10. Germline V CDR1 and CDR2: SGHTA, FQGTGA. The CDR3 spells CASSPSGVGRETQYF. The CDR3, as DNA: TGTGCCAGCAGCCCCAGCGGGGTGGGTCGAGAGACCCAGTACTTC. The whole variable domain, remainder taken from reference TRBV7-3 and TRBJ2-5, is GAGVSQTPSNKVTEKGKYVELRCDPISGHTALYWYRQSLGQGPEFLIYFQGTGAADDSGLPNDRFFAVRPEGSVSTLKIQRTERGDSAVYLCASSPSGVGRETQYFGPGTRLLVL.

This clonotype showed up just a few times. The rearrangement links TRBV28 to TRBJ2-5; D is possibly TRBD1 or TRBD2 (5 bases each). This CDR3 region has 16 residues. V lost 5 bases and J lost 1, with 17 bases in between. CDR1 MDHEN and CDR2 SYDVKM come from the germline V gene. CDR3: CASSGGGSYRQETQYF. CDR3 DNA: TGTGCCAGCAGTGGTGGGGGTTCATACCGCCAAGAGACCCAGTACTTC.

The chain links TRBV7-9 to TRBJ2-7, with D tentatively TRBD2 (5 bases). Trimming stripped 7 bases from V and 7 bases from J, with 14 bases between. Germline V gives CDR1 SEHNR, CDR2 FQNEAQ (reference sequence). There are 12 residues in the CDR3. The CDR3 DNA reads TGTGCCAGCACCATACTAGGAGGTGAGCAGTACTTC. Its translation: CASTILGGEQYF.

This clonotype occurred once. The gene calls are TRBV7-9 and TRBJ2-7; TRBD1 matches at 9 bases. Germline-derived CDR1 and CDR2 are SEHNR and FQNEAQ (reference sequence). The CDR3 extends over 16 amino acids. V gave up 4 bases and J gave up 5 bases; unmatched junction bases: 12. CDR3 protein: CASSSLTRDRVNEQYF. The CDR3 bases are TGTGCCAGCAGCTCTTTAACCCGGGACAGGGTCAACGAGCAGTACTTC.

This clonotype was observed a few times. The gene calls are TRBV7-2 and TRBJ2-7; D is perhaps TRBD1 or TRBD2 (5 bases each). Germline CDR1 SGHTA, CDR2 FQGNSA. This CDR3 region has 14 residues. Trimming took off 1 base at V and 5 bases at J, with 12 bases between the two ends. CDR3 sequence reads: CASSLGGSENEQYF. The CDR3 nucleotides are TGTGCCAGCAGCTTAGGGGGGAGCGAGAACGAGCAGTACTTC.